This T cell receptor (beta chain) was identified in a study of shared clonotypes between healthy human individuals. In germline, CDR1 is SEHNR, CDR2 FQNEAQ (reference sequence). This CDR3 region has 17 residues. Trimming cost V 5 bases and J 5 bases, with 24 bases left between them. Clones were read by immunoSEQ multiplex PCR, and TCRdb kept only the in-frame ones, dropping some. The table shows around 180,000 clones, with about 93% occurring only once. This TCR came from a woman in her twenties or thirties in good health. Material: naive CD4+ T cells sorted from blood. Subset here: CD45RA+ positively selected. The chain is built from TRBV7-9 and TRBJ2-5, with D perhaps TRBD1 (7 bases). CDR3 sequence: CASSIGGRTGNVETQYF. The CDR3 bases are TGTGCCAGCAGCATAGGGGGGCGGACAGGAAACGTTGAGACCCAGTACTTC.